These 19 T cell receptor beta chains came from one sample sequenced in a study of T cell responses to AZD1222 COVID-19 vaccine. TCRdb keeps only in-frame clones here, not all; method: immunoSEQ multiplex PCR. Of roughly 120,000 clones listed, about 88% were seen once; the top ten hold 3%. This specimen was peripheral blood, taken 28 days after the second AZD1222 dose. The source of these receptors is an adult who received the AZD1222 COVID-19 vaccine.

The gene calls are TRBV18 and TRBJ2-5; tentatively, D is TRBD2 (6 bases). The CDR3 is made up of 15 amino acids. Per germline, CDR1 KGHSH and CDR2 LQKENI. Trimming stripped 1 base from V and 0 bases from J, with 9 bases between. The DNA of the CDR3 is TGTGCCAGCTCACCACGGCGGGGTGACCAAGAGACCCAGTACTTC. Its translation: CASSPRRGDQETQYF.

The chain joins TRBV19 to TRBJ1-5; tentatively, D is TRBD1 (5 bases). Germline V gives CDR1 LNHDA, CDR2 SQIVND (reference sequence). The CDR3 is made up of 11 amino acids. V was pared by 4 bases and J by 14 bases, with 12 bases between. CDR3 amino acids: CASSNGQDKHF. The CDR3 DNA reads TGTGCCAGTAGTAATGGGCAGGACAAGCATTTT.

The chain uses TRBV14 and TRBJ2-1; TRBD2 might be the D (6 bases). Germline CDR1 SGHDN, CDR2 FVKESK. The CDR3 contains 16 residues. The germline V and J ends were trimmed by 3 bases and 7 bases, with 19 bases remaining between them. CDR3 coding DNA: TGTGCCAGCAGCCAGGGGCGGGGCCCTAGAGAGAATGAGCAGTTCTTC. Amino acid sequence: CASSQGRGPRENEQFF.

This clone is deemed medium-sized (0.01 to 0.1%). The chain uses TRBV19 and TRBJ1-2; tentative D call: TRBD1 (5 bases). The CDR3 totals 14 residues. V was pared by 9 bases and J by 0 bases, with 14 bases between. Germline V gives CDR1 LNHDA, CDR2 SQIVND (reference sequence). This chain's CDR3 is CASQEGQTNYGYTF. CDR3 coding DNA: TGTGCCAGCCAGGAAGGACAAACTAACTATGGCTACACCTTC.

This chain connects TRBV6-5 to TRBJ2-3, with no clear D. This CDR3 has 13 amino acids. Germline V CDR1 and CDR2: MNHEY, SVGAGI. The V and J ends lost 2 bases and 3 bases respectively, with 6 bases between them. The CDR3 is CASSYRVTDTQYF. DNA of the CDR3: TGTGCCAGCAGTTACCGAGTGACAGATACGCAGTATTTT.

The J gene is TRBJ2-7, the V gene TRBV7-2; TRBD2 is a possible D gene (5 bases). Germline V gene lookup returns CDR1 SGHTA and CDR2 FQGNSA. This CDR3 has 13 amino acids. Trimming left V 1 base short and J 3 bases short, with 7 bases between. CDR3 coding DNA: TGTGCCAGCAGCTTAGATCGGGGCTACGAGCAGTACTTC. Protein: CASSLDRGYEQYF.

The CDR3 reads CASSLLDRGNYGYTF. CDR3 bases: TGTGCCAGCAGCTTATTGGACAGGGGGAACTATGGCTACACCTTC. The chain combines TRBV7-9 with TRBJ1-2; 10 nucleotides line up with TRBD1. The V segment lost 2 bases and the J segment 2 bases; nucleotides outside the gene matches: 2. Per the germline V gene, CDR1 is SEHNR and CDR2 is FQNEAQ (reference sequence). The CDR3 is made up of 15 amino acids.

A few counts support this clone. The gene calls are TRBV27 and TRBJ1-5; 7 positions agree with TRBD1. V lost 0 bases to trimming and J lost 4 bases; unmatched junction nucleotides: 3. CDR1 MNHEY and CDR2 SMNVEV come from the germline V gene (reference sequence). This CDR3 is 15 amino acids long. The CDR3 nucleotides read TGTGCCAGCAGTTTATCCGCAGGGGGGAATCAGCCCCAGCATTTT. Amino acid sequence: CASSLSAGGNQPQHF.

The V call is TRBV4-1, the J call TRBJ1-6; 12 bases are a match to TRBD1. From germline, CDR1 is MGHRA and CDR2 YSYEKL. With 6 bases clipped from V and 10 bases from J, the junction kept 7 bases outside the gene matches. The CDR3 has 15 amino acids. The CDR3 nucleotides are TGCGCCAGCAGTAGGGGACAGGGGGCTGGGTCACCCCTCCACTTT. Protein: CASSRGQGAGSPLHF.

The chain combines TRBV18 with TRBJ1-1; D might be TRBD1 (5 bases). V dropped 3 bases and J dropped 6 bases, with 14 bases sitting between them. Germline V gene data show CDR1 as KGHSH and CDR2 as LQKENI. This CDR3 contains 14 residues. The CDR3 is CASSPQGRPPEAFF. In DNA, the CDR3 is TGTGCCAGCTCACCTCAGGGTCGCCCGCCTGAAGCTTTCTTT.

This clone was counted a few times. The junction shows a germline mismatch at one end, possibly a read error. The V gene is TRBV11-2, the J gene TRBJ1-2; the D gene is possibly TRBD1 (6 bases). Germline V CDR1 and CDR2: SGHAT, FQNNGV. The CDR3 runs to 16 residues. CDR3 DNA: TGTGCCAGCAGCTCAGGGGTTTCCGGAAAAGACTATGGCAACACCTTC. It codes for CASSSGVSGKDYGNTF.

The chain joins TRBV19 to TRBJ2-4; D is ambiguous. The CDR3 is 15 amino acids. The V end lost 2 bases, the J end lost 0 bases, and 8 bases lay between the germline ends. Germline V gene lookup returns CDR1 LNHDA and CDR2 SQIVND (reference sequence). CDR3 sequence: CASSIQVLAKNIQYF. The CDR3 DNA sequence: TGTGCCAGTAGTATACAGGTTCTAGCCAAAAACATTCAGTACTTC.

The chain links TRBV28 to TRBJ1-1, with 8 bases identical to TRBD1. Trimming at V came to 5 bases and at J to 1 base, leaving 3 bases not matched to a gene. Germline V gives CDR1 MDHEN, CDR2 SYDVKM. This CDR3 contains 14 residues. As DNA, the CDR3 is TGTGCCAGCAGTCTTCAGGGGGCGAACACTGAAGCTTTCTTT. Translating gives CASSLQGANTEAFF. The full variable domain, rest sourced from reference TRBV28 and TRBJ1-1, is DVKVTQSSRYLVKRTGEKVFLECVQDMDHENMFWYRQDPGLGLRLIYFSYDVKMKEKGDIPEGYSVSREKKERFSLILESASTNQTSMYLCASSLQGANTEAFFGQGTRLTVV.

This sequence joins TRBV2 and TRBJ1-3, with a tentative D call TRBD1 (5 bases). Looked up from germline, CDR1 is SNHLY and CDR2 is FYNNEI. The CDR3 loop spans 16 amino acids. Trimming took off 6 bases at V and 0 bases at J, with 15 bases between the two ends. In nucleotides, the CDR3 is TGTGCCAGCAGCGGGGCCCGGACTAACTCTGGAAACACCATATATTTT. Protein product: CASSGARTNSGNTIYF.

This clone was observed a single time. This chain joins TRBV5-5 and TRBJ1-4; TRBD1 agrees at 9 bases. The junction had 1 base not matched to a gene; V was cut back by 4 bases and J by 6 bases. Germline CDR1 reads SGHKS; CDR2 reads YYEKEE (reference sequence). The CDR3 runs to 13 residues. CDR3 in amino acids: CASSRTGDEKLFF. In DNA, the CDR3 is TGTGCCAGCAGCCGGACAGGGGATGAAAAACTGTTTTTT. Full variable domain (rest looked up from reference TRBV5-5 and TRBJ1-4): DAGVTQSPTHLIKTRGQQVTLRCSPISGHKSVSWYQQVLGQGPQFIFQYYEKEERGRGNFPDRFSARQFPNYSSELNVNALLLGDSALYLCASSRTGDEKLFFGSGTQLSVL.

V and J are TRBV7-6 and TRBJ1-1; 7 nucleotides line up with TRBD1. Germline V gene data show CDR1 as SGHVS and CDR2 as FNYEAQ. J was trimmed by 4 bases and V by 1 base; bases with no gene match: 6. The CDR3 is 15 amino acids. In DNA form, the CDR3 reads TGTGCCAGCAGCTTAGAGGGGGCGCGAGGCACTGAAGCTTTCTTT. This gives the protein CASSLEGARGTEAFF.

The chain is built from TRBV7-2 and TRBJ1-5; D is possibly TRBD1 (5 bases). The length of the CDR3 is 15 residues. The germline V and J ends were trimmed by 1 base and 0 bases, with 7 bases remaining between them. CDR1 SGHTA and CDR2 FQGNSA come from the germline V gene. In nucleotides, the CDR3 is TGTGCCAGCAGCTTAGAGGGGAGTAGCAATCAGCCCCAGCATTTT. It encodes CASSLEGSSNQPQHF.

The chain links TRBV20-1 to TRBJ2-7, with unresolved D. Germline CDR1 reads DFQATT; CDR2 reads SNEGSKA (reference sequence). CDR3 size: 11 residues. V lost 6 bases to trimming and J lost 0 bases, with 6 bases between them. The CDR3 DNA follows: TGCAGTGCGGACCACTCCTACGAGCAGTACTTC. It yields the protein CSADHSYEQYF.

This sequence joins TRBV11-1 and TRBJ2-1; D not certain. The CDR3 covers 15 residues. Trimming removed 4 bases from V and 0 bases from J, with 10 bases in between. Per germline, CDR1 SGHAT and CDR2 FQDESV (reference sequence). For the CDR3, the DNA is TGTGCCAGCAGCTATCGTTCGGGCTCCTACAATGAGCAGTTCTTC. Translated, it gives CASSYRSGSYNEQFF.